Following are 20 T cell receptor beta chains from one sample sequenced in a study of response to subunit inactivated influenza vaccine. TCRdb reanalysed the RT-PCR reads using MiXCR and keeps one entry per CDR3 protein. The data contain 500,000 to 650,000 distinct CDR3 sequences, 7.5% to 8.5% of them seen just once; the ten biggest clones take up under 15%. This material consisted of PBMCs from blood, taken 23 months after vaccination. These receptors were obtained from a man aged 50-75 years who received an inactivated influenza vaccine.

This clonotype was seen a few times. The V gene is TRBV6-1, the J gene TRBJ2-1, with D perhaps matching TRBD2 (5 bases). Looked up from germline, CDR1 is MNHNS and CDR2 is SASEGT. The CDR3 has 16 amino acids. V was cut by 5 bases and J by 7 bases, with 21 bases left in between. The chain's CDR3 is CASSRPPGIDGNEQFF. The CDR3 DNA reads TGTGCCAGCAGTCGACCGCCGGGAATCGACGGGAATGAGCAGTTCTTC.

J is TRBJ1-1 and V is TRBV5-1; D is undetermined. There are 13 residues in the CDR3. V was clipped by 7 bases and J by 10 bases, with 20 bases between them. Germline V CDR1 and CDR2: SGHRS, YFSETQ. CDR3: CASSDPPGLGAFF. CDR3 sequence (DNA): TGCGCCAGCTCGGACCCACCCGGTCTCGGAGCTTTCTTT.

This clonotype has a handful of counts. The chain links TRBV29-1 to TRBJ2-1; D may be TRBD1 or TRBD2 (5 bases each). Germline CDR1 and CDR2: SQVTM and ANQGSEA. V lost 4 bases, J lost 6 bases, and 19 bases lay in between. The CDR3 sequence is 15 residues long. CDR3 DNA sequence: TGCAGCGTTGCCCAAGGGACCACAGTGTTCAATGAGCAGTTCTTC. This encodes CSVAQGTTVFNEQFF.

The rearrangement uses TRBV20-1 and TRBJ2-3, with 9 bases that match TRBD2. Germline V gene data show CDR1 as DFQATT and CDR2 as SNEGSKA (reference sequence). This CDR3 is 11 amino acids long. J was trimmed by 8 bases and V by 6 bases; bases with no gene match: 3. CDR3 bases: TGCAGTGCCGTAGCGGGAGCTACGCAGTATTTT. It translates to CSAVAGATQYF.

This sequence joins TRBV5-6 and TRBJ1-2; D unresolved. Germline V gene data show CDR1 as SGHDT and CDR2 as YYEEEE. This CDR3 contains 13 residues. Trimming removed 4 bases from V and 8 bases from J, with 15 bases in between. Here the CDR3 reads CASSPTSMSGYTF. CDR3 DNA sequence: TGTGCCAGCAGCCCAACTTCAATGAGCGGCTACACCTTC.

Only a few counts were recorded for this clonotype. The V and J genes are TRBV5-1 and TRBJ1-5; the D is unclear. V was pared by 4 bases and J by 1 base, with 9 bases between. CDR1 SGHRS and CDR2 YFSETQ come from the germline V gene. This CDR3 comprises 14 residues. CDR3 residues: CASSPEGSNQPQHF. The CDR3 DNA reads as TGCGCCAGCAGCCCGGAGGGCAGCAATCAGCCCCAGCATTTT. The complete variable domain, with remaining parts taken from reference TRBV5-1 and TRBJ1-5, reads KAGVTQTPRYLIKTRGQQVTLSCSPISGHRSVSWYQQTPGQGLQFLFEYFSETQRNKGNFPGRFSGRQFSNSRSEMNVSTLELGDSALYLCASSPEGSNQPQHFGDGTRLSIL.

J is TRBJ2-1 and V is TRBV4-2; 9 bases agree with TRBD2. In germline, CDR1 is LGHNA, CDR2 YNFKEQ. J lost 9 bases, V lost 1 base, and 10 bases had no gene match. The CDR3 totals 16 residues. The CDR3 loop reads CASSQVVSGSSGEQFF. In DNA, the CDR3 is TGTGCCAGCAGCCAAGTTGTTAGCGGGAGTTCCGGTGAGCAGTTCTTC.

V gene TRBV14 combines with J gene TRBJ2-1, with TRBD2 matching over 8 bases. V shed 3 bases, J shed 8 bases, and the junction held 12 bases outside the gene matches. The V gene's germline CDR1 is SGHDN and CDR2 FVKESK. This CDR3 spans 16 amino acids. In DNA form, the CDR3 reads TGTGCCAGCAGCCATCAACTCCGGGGGGGAGGCGATGAGCAGTTCTTC. Encoded protein: CASSHQLRGGGDEQFF. Looking up the rest from reference TRBV14 and TRBJ2-1 gives the full variable domain: EAGVTQFPSHSVIEKGQTVTLRCDPISGHDNLYWYRRVMGKEIKFLLHFVKESKQDESGMPNNRFLAERTGGTYSTLKVQPAELEDSGVYFCASSHQLRGGGDEQFFGPGTRLTVL.

This clonotype was detected many times. This chain joins TRBV6-2 or TRBV6-3 and TRBJ1-3; D possibly corresponds to TRBD1 (5 bases). V was pared by 8 bases and J by 0 bases, with 11 bases between. CDR1 and CDR2 (germline): MNHEY, SVGEGT. CDR3 length: 14 residues. The CDR3 sequence is CASRTGGSGNTIYF. The CDR3 DNA is TGTGCCAGCCGTACAGGAGGCTCTGGAAACACCATATATTTT.

This clonotype was found a few times. The chain joins TRBV20-1 to TRBJ2-7; TRBD1 aligns across 8 bases. V lost 5 bases, J lost 5 bases, and 8 bases stayed unmatched. This CDR3 contains 13 residues. Germline lookup yields CDR1 DFQATT and CDR2 SNEGSKA (reference sequence). The DNA for the CDR3 is TGCAGTGCTGAGGACAGGGAAGTCGACGAGCAGTACTTC. This translates into CSAEDREVDEQYF.

The V call is TRBV12-3 or TRBV12-4, the J call TRBJ1-6; 9 nucleotides line up with TRBD1. The CDR3 runs 13 residues. J gave up 15 bases and V 4 bases, and 7 bases lay outside the gene matches. The CDR3, as DNA: TGTGCCAGCAGTTACCCCGGGACAGGGTACCTCCACTTT. It encodes CASSYPGTGYLHF.

This sequence joins TRBV5-5 and TRBJ1-4; D unresolved. Trimming cost V 3 bases and J 5 bases, with 11 bases left between them. CDR1 is SGHKS, CDR2 YYEKEE, per germline (reference sequence). The CDR3 is 14 residues long. The CDR3 nucleotides read TGTGCCAGCAGCTCCTATTACGGGAATGAAAAACTGTTTTTT. Protein: CASSSYYGNEKLFF.

This clonotype was counted at least ten times. This chain links TRBV29-1 with TRBJ2-7; 7 positions agree with TRBD1. V gave up 6 bases and J gave up 6 bases; unmatched junction bases: 14. CDR3 length equals 14 residues. Germline CDR1 SQVTM, CDR2 ANQGSEA. The CDR3 sequence is CSVGTKQGSGEQYF. The CDR3, as DNA: TGCAGCGTGGGAACTAAACAGGGGTCCGGCGAGCAGTACTTC.

There are many counts of this clonotype. The chain joins TRBV5-1 to TRBJ2-5; 9 bases map to TRBD1. The CDR3 totals 14 residues. Per germline, CDR1 SGHRS and CDR2 YFSETQ. V dropped 4 bases and J dropped 5; count of bases not matched to a gene: 6. In DNA, the CDR3 is TGCGCCAGCAGCAAGGGACAGGGTCACGAGACCCAGTACTTC. As protein: CASSKGQGHETQYF.

This clonotype has ten or more counts. The chain links TRBV20-1 to TRBJ1-1; D call uncertain. This CDR3 spans 12 amino acids. The V gene's germline CDR1 is DFQATT and CDR2 SNEGSKA (reference sequence). Trimming cost V 6 bases and J 0 bases, with 8 bases left between them. The CDR3 spells CSARQVNTEAFF. DNA of the CDR3: TGCAGTGCGAGACAAGTGAACACTGAAGCTTTCTTT.

This clonotype was seen more than once but under ten times. V is TRBV25-1 and J is TRBJ2-1; D remains ambiguous. Germline CDR1 is MGHDK and CDR2 is SYGVNS. V was trimmed by 2 bases and J by 8 bases, leaving 13 bases between them. CDR3 length: 14 amino acids. In DNA, the CDR3 is TGTGCCAGCAGTGAACGCTCGCTTGGCGATGAGCAGTTCTTC. It translates to CASSERSLGDEQFF.

This clonotype occurred a few times. The rearrangement uses TRBV12-3 or TRBV12-4 and TRBJ2-7; the D is unclear. There are 12 residues in the CDR3. V lost 5 bases, J lost 6 bases, and 11 bases lay in between. The CDR3: CASSTRPTEQYF. DNA for the CDR3: TGTGCCAGCAGTACCCGGCCTACCGAGCAGTACTTC.

CDR3 sequence (DNA): TGTGCCACCGTCCGGACTAGCGGGAGCCACGAGCAGTACTTC. Translating gives CATVRTSGSHEQYF. The J gene is TRBJ2-7, the V gene TRBV6-1; 13 positions agree with TRBD2. This CDR3 contains 14 residues. The V and J ends lost 10 bases and 5 bases, in that order; junction bases with no gene match: 8. Germline-derived CDR1 and CDR2 are MNHNS and SASEGT.

The sample holds a few counts of this clonotype. The V gene is TRBV20-1, the J gene TRBJ2-7, with D perhaps matching TRBD1 or TRBD2 (5 bases each). V shed 6 bases and J shed 6 bases, with 33 bases lying between them. In germline, CDR1 is DFQATT, CDR2 SNEGSKA (reference sequence). The CDR3 contains 18 residues. CDR3 DNA: TGCAGTGCGCAGGGTTCGGGGTCGGGATTGGTTCGCGGTTCCGAGCAGTACTTC. Its protein is CSAQGSGSGLVRGSEQYF.

For this clonotype: One base away lies a much larger clone, so this may be a sequencing read error. This chain links TRBV13 with TRBJ2-7; TRBD1 matches 9 bases. The CDR3 has 15 residues. The germline CDR1 and CDR2 sequences are PRHDT and FYEKMQ (reference sequence). The J segment lost 5 bases and the V segment lost 5 bases, leaving 10 bases of the junction unmatched. The CDR3 reads CASSQTSGQGNEQYF. CDR3 sequence (DNA): TGTGCCAGCAGCCAAACCTCGGGACAGGGCAACGAGCAGTACTTC.